This T cell receptor beta chain was captured in a study of blood T cell repertoires in COVID-19. Sequenced by immunoSEQ multiplex PCR; TCRdb stores in-frame clones only, minus some. This table holds under 300,000 clones, about 85% found once. Trimming cost V 2 bases and J 7 bases, with 12 bases left between them. The CDR3 length is 13 residues. The germline CDR1 and CDR2 sequences are SGHTA and FQGNSA. Cohorts were based on clinical histories the participants reported. The sample comprised PBMCs or T cells enriched from blood (not recorded which). This TCR derives from a young woman with acute COVID-19. The J gene is TRBJ2-7, the V gene TRBV7-2, with TRBD2 as a possible D gene (6 bases). The CDR3 DNA follows: TGTGCCAGCAGCTTAACCGGGAGACGAGAGCAGTACTTC. Translating it yields CASSLTGRREQYF.